This TCR beta chain is from a study of post-analysis software for immune sequencing data. Study context: The disease courses covered relapsing-remitting, secondary progressive and progressive-relapsing multiple sclerosis. Study outcomes and limitations: TRBV5-6, TRBV5-1 and TRBV20-1 were among several TRBV segments more frequent in patients than controls. Patients with multiple sclerosis recorded significantly lower normalized Chao1 diversity than controls, the study found.

Germline values: CDR1 MGHRA, CDR2 YSYEKL. The CDR3 length is 17 residues. Deletions cut 1 base from V and 2 bases from J, with 14 bases between. Comment on this clonotype: Its antigen is unidentified.

Prepared TCR beta cDNA libraries contained unique molecular identifiers. cDNA molecules numbering 450,000 to 650,000 came from roughly 1 to 10 million T cells. Each CDR3 protein gets one entry after TCRdb re-called the PCR reads with MiXCR. The data hold over 700,000 distinct CDR3 sequences, with about 32% observed a single time. The clonotype was recovered from a girl between 5 and 17 years old with multiple sclerosis. Sequenced input: blood. This chain joins TRBV4-1 and TRBJ2-2; D gene uncertain. The CDR3: CASSQVWLDLNTGELFF. CDR3 DNA sequence: TGCGCCAGCAGCCAAGTCTGGCTCGACCTAAACACCGGGGAGCTGTTTTTT.